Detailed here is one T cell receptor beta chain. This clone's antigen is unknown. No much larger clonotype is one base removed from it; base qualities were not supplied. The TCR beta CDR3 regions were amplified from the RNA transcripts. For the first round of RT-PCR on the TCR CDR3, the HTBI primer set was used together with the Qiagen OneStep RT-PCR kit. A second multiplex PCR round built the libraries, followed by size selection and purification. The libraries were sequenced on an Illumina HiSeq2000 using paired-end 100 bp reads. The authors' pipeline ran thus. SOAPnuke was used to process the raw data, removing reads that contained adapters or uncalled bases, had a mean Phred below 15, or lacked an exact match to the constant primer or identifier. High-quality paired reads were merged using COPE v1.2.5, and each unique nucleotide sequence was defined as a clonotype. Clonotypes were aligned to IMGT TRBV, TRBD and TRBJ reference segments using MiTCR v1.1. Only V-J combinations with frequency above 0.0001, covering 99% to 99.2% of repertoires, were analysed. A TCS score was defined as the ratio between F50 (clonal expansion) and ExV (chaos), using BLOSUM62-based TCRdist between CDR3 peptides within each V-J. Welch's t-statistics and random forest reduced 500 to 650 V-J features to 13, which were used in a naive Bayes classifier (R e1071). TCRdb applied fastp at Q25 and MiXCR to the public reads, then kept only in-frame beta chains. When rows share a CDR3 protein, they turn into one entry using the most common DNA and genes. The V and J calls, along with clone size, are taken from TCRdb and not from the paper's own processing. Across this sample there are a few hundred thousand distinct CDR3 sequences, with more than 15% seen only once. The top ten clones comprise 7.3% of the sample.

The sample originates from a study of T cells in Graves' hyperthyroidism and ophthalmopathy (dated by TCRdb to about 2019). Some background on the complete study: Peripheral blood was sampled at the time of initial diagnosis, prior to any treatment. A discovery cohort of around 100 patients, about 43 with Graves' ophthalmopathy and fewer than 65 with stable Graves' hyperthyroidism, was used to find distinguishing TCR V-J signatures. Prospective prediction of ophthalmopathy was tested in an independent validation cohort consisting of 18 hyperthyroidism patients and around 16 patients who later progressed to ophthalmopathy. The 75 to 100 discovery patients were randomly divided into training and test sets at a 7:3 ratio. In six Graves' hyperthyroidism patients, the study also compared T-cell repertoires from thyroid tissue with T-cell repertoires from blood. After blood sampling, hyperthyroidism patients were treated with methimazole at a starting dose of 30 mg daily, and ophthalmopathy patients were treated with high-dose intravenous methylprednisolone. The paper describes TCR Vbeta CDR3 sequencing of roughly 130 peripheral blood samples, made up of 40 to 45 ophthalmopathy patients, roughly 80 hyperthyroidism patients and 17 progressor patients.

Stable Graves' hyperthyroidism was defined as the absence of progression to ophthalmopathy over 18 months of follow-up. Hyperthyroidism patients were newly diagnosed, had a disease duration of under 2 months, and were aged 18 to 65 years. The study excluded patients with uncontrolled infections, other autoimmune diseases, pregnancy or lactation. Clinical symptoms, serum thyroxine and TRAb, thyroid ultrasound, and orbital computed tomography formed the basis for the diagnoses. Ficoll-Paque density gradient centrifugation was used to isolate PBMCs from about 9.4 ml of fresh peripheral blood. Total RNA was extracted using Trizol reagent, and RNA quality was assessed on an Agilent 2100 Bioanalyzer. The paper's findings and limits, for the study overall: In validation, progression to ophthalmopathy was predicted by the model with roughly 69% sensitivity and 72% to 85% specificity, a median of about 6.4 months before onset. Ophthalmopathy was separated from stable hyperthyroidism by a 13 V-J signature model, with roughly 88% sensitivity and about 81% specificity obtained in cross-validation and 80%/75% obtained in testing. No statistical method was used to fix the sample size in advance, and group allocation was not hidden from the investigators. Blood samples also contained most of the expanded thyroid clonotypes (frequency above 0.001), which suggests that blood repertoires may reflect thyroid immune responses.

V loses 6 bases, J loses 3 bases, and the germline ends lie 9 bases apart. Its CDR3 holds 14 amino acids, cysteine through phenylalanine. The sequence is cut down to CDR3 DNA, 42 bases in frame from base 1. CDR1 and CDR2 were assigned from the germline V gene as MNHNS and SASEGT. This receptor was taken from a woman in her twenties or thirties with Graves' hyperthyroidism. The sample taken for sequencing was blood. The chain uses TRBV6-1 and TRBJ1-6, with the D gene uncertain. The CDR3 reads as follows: CASSEQVYNSPLHF. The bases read TGTGCCAGCAGCGAGCAAGTCTATAATTCACCCCTCCACTTT.